The subject of this entry is one T cell receptor beta chain. Its antigen is undetermined. V was clipped by 6 bases and J by 2 bases; unmatched bases: 13. CDR3 length equals 17 residues. Germline loops: CDR1 LNHDA, CDR2 SQIVND (reference sequence). These data originate in a study of Tregs in tolerant kidney transplant recipients. Study-wide findings and caveats: Some patients' samples used different primers over time, so nucleotide sequences weren't comparable. The small number of patients limits these findings pending further validation.

Sequencing was performed with immunoSEQ multiplex PCR; in TCRdb, only in-frame clones are kept and a portion is missing. Here the sample spans 84,000 or so clones, over 85% being singletons. Related graft donors supplied nonmyeloablative bone marrow transplants, and mixed chimerism was transient. The TCR originated in a human patient who received a combined kidney and bone marrow transplant. Part of the T cell pool may stem from the graft donor. The material sequenced was CD4+ T cells from blood (PBMCs), taken 12 months after the transplant. The chain links TRBV19 to TRBJ2-7, with 10 bases lining up with TRBD2. The CDR3 region has the DNA TGTGCCAGTAGACTAGCGGGATCCCTTCGGAGTACCTACGAGCAGTACTTC. It yields the protein CASRLAGSLRSTYEQYF.